This T cell receptor (beta chain) emerged from a study of blood T cell repertoires in COVID-19. As for the study in general: Samples came from the United States, Italy and Spain, spanning acute and convalescent COVID-19. Sources were T cells, B-cell-depleted T cells, or PBMCs; the material itself was cDNA or gDNA.

Original analysis: Researchers report that nucleated cell counts were estimated from reference gene primer amplification. This table comes from immunoSEQ multiplex PCR, and its TCRdb copy is limited to in-frame clones, with some not included. That table supplies the V and J calls and clone size; D and trimming were determined from the DNA. This sample carries fewer than 200,000 clones, around 80% of them seen once, and the ten largest clones take around 6.3%. V was pared by 0 bases and J by 2 bases, with 7 bases of the junction left unmatched. The CDR3 is 16 residues long. The germline CDR1 and CDR2 sequences are SGDLS and YYNGEE.

The material sequenced was peripheral blood. The TCR originated in a man aged 70-80 years with active or convalescent COVID-19. The chain carries TRBV9 and TRBJ1-2; 7 bases match TRBD1. CDR3 residues: CASSVVGDSPNYGYTF. CDR3 bases: TGTGCCAGCAGCGTAGTGGGGGACAGCCCGAACTATGGCTACACCTTC.